Shown below are 20 T cell receptor beta chains from a single sample sequenced in a study of T-cell reconstitution after alpha-beta-depleted transplantation in children. This sample's TCRbeta library carried unique molecular identifier barcodes. One entry per CDR3 protein results from TCRdb running MiXCR on the PCR reads. The profile shows fewer than 250,000 distinct CDR3 sequences, roughly 8% of them singletons. The sequencing used PBMCs, mostly from graft donor cells, collected 180 days after TCRalphabeta/CD19-depleted stem cell transplant. These receptors originate from a male patient under 18 who had a stem cell transplant for acute lymphoblastic leukemia, so the T cells may come from the graft donor.

This clonotype was recorded at least ten times. The V and J genes are TRBV7-6 and TRBJ2-7; D remains ambiguous. The CDR3 runs to 14 residues. The germline V gene has CDR1 SGHVS and CDR2 FNYEAQ. The V and J ends lost 4 bases and 0 bases respectively, with 10 bases between them. This CDR3 is CASSSLGVSYEQYF. The CDR3 DNA reads as TGTGCCAGCAGCTCCTTAGGTGTCTCCTACGAGCAGTACTTC.

V and J are TRBV9 and TRBJ1-6; D unclear. The CDR3 has 17 amino acids. V shed 4 bases and J shed 0 bases, with 14 bases lying between them. In germline, CDR1 is SGDLS, CDR2 YYNGEE. The CDR3 nucleotides are TGTGCCAGCAGCCCAAAGGTCGGGAGCTCCTATAATTCACCCCTCCACTTT. It translates to CASSPKVGSSYNSPLHF. Full variable domain (outside the CDR3, taken from reference TRBV9 and TRBJ1-6): DSGVTQTPKHLITATGQRVTLRCSPRSGDLSVYWYQQSLDQGLQFLIQYYNGEERAKGNILERFSAQQFPDLHSELNLSSLELGDSALYFCASSPKVGSSYNSPLHFGNGTRLTVT.

There are many counts of this clonotype. The chain carries TRBV29-1 and TRBJ2-2; no definite D call. The germline V gene encodes CDR1 SQVTM and CDR2 ANQGSEA. The V end lost 4 bases, the J end lost 2 bases, and 8 bases lay between the germline ends. The CDR3 length is 13 residues. The CDR3 region is CSVVRPNTGELFF. CDR3 sequence (DNA): TGCAGCGTTGTTCGACCAAACACCGGGGAGCTGTTTTTT.

Concerning this clonotype itself: This may stem from a read error, because a much larger clone lies one nucleotide away. The rearrangement links TRBV6-1 to TRBJ2-7; 8 bases map to TRBD2. The V gene's germline CDR1 is MNHNS and CDR2 SASEGT. V gave up 6 bases and J gave up 6 bases; unmatched junction bases: 19. The CDR3 spans 17 residues. CDR3: CASSPLREVPISTEQYF. The CDR3 region has the DNA TGTGCCAGCAGCCCCTTGCGGGAGGTCCCAATATCGACCGAGCAGTACTTC.

This clonotype occurred many times. The chain recombines TRBV4-1 with TRBJ2-1; D is perhaps TRBD2 (5 bases). V lost 2 bases and J lost 10, with 12 bases in between. The CDR3 runs to 13 residues. Germline V CDR1 and CDR2: MGHRA, YSYEKL. The CDR3 DNA sequence: TGCGCCAGCAGCCAATCCGAGGGCCGCGAGCAGTTCTTC. Translating gives CASSQSEGREQFF.

At least ten counts were recorded for this clonotype. This chain connects TRBV7-2 to TRBJ2-1; D is undetermined. V shed 1 base and J shed 2 bases, with 12 bases lying between them. Germline V CDR1 and CDR2: SGHTA, FQGNSA. The CDR3 totals 16 residues. The CDR3 nucleotides read TGTGCCAGCAGCTTAGGACAAAGGTCTCCCTACAATGAGCAGTTCTTC. Its translation is CASSLGQRSPYNEQFF.

In its sample, this clonotype was seen many times. The chain has TRBV7-6 and TRBJ2-1; D is unclear. CDR3 length: 15 residues. Trimming pared 7 bases from V and 3 bases from J, leaving 16 bases between. Germline CDR1 and CDR2: SGHVS and FNYEAQ. The CDR3 DNA follows: TGTGCCAGCACCCTTGGTTCCTCCTTCTACAATGAGCAGTTCTTC. Amino acid sequence: CASTLGSSFYNEQFF.

This clonotype has only a few counts. This rearrangement joins TRBV7-2 to TRBJ2-1; 9 positions agree with TRBD1. This CDR3 is built from 14 residues. Unmatched junction bases numbered 7, after V lost 4 bases and J lost 9 bases. CDR1 and CDR2 (germline): SGHTA, FQGNSA. The CDR3 bases are TGTGCCAGCAGCTACCGGGACAGGGTTACTGAGCAGTTCTTC. It encodes CASSYRDRVTEQFF.

The table lists this clonotype with many counts. The junction departs from the called germline gene at one end, perhaps through a read error. The CDR3 reads CASSFGENYCYTF. In nucleotides, the CDR3 is TGTGCCAGCAGCTTCGGGGAAAACTATTGCTACACCTTC. The chain is built from TRBV7-9 and TRBJ1-2; D uncertain. Germline CDR1 reads SEHNR; CDR2 reads FQNEAQ (reference sequence). CDR3 length equals 13 residues.

In its sample, this clonotype was seen a few times. J is TRBJ1-3 and V is TRBV7-6, with a tentative D call TRBD1 (5 bases). The CDR3 spans 16 residues. Germline assignment: CDR1 SGHVS and CDR2 FNYEAQ. The V gene lost 0 bases and the J gene lost 0 bases, with 9 bases spanning the gap. The CDR3 DNA reads TGTGCCAGCAGCTTAGCGTGGGGGTTCTCTGGAAACACCATATATTTT. It is translated as CASSLAWGFSGNTIYF.

This clonotype was found many times. The V gene is TRBV29-1, the J gene TRBJ2-5; 10 bases match TRBD2. After removal of 7 bases from V and 5 bases from J, the junction contained 10 bases not matched to a gene. The germline V gene has CDR1 SQVTM and CDR2 ANQGSEA. The CDR3 sequence is 14 residues long. CDR3 residues: CSAERGGIGETQYF. Written as DNA, the CDR3 is TGCAGCGCCGAGCGGGGGGGTATTGGGGAGACCCAGTACTTC.

This clonotype was counted many times. The V and J genes are TRBV7-9 and TRBJ1-3; the D gene is possibly TRBD1 (5 bases). This CDR3 has 14 residues. From germline, CDR1 is SEHNR and CDR2 FQNEAQ (reference sequence). Trimming left V 7 bases short and J 2 bases short, with 12 bases between. CDR3 DNA sequence: TGTGCCAGCATCGTTCTGGGGGCTGGAAACACCATATATTTT. Translated, it gives CASIVLGAGNTIYF.

There are many counts of this clonotype. CDR3 sequence: CSVAARGTSGSYEQYF. The CDR3 DNA is TGCAGCGTCGCCGCCCGTGGGACTAGCGGGAGCTACGAGCAGTACTTC. This sequence joins TRBV29-1 and TRBJ2-7; 14 bases align to TRBD2. This CDR3 contains 16 residues. V gave up 6 bases and J gave up 3 bases; unmatched junction bases: 10. CDR1 SQVTM and CDR2 ANQGSEA come from the germline V gene.

At least ten counts were recorded for this clonotype. This chain joins TRBV18 and TRBJ1-2, with D hard to call. The CDR3 is 14 amino acids. The V end lost 3 bases, the J end lost 4 bases, and 12 bases lay between the germline ends. Looked up from germline, CDR1 is KGHSH and CDR2 is LQKENI. CDR3 nucleotide sequence: TGTGCCAGCTCACCTGCCAGGCTAACCTATGGCTACACCTTC. Translated: CASSPARLTYGYTF.

In this sample, this clonotype turned up many times. The chain links TRBV21-1 to TRBJ2-7; the tabulated D call, TRBD1, remains unverified against the DNA. TRBV21-1 constitutes a pseudogene. There are 15 residues in the CDR3. CDR3 coding DNA: TGTGCCAGCAGCAGTCGTAGGACAGGGGTCTACGAGCAGTACTTC. It yields the protein CASSSRRTGVYEQYF.

This clonotype was observed many times. This sequence joins TRBV13 and TRBJ2-2, with TRBD1 matching over 7 bases. V trimming: 4 bases; J trimming: 3 bases; junction bases outside the gene matches: 8. This CDR3 has 16 residues. The V gene's germline CDR1 is PRHDT and CDR2 FYEKMQ (reference sequence). The CDR3 nucleotides are TGTGCCAGCAGCTCACAGGGGAGTGGGTACACCGGGGAGCTGTTTTTT. The encoded protein is CASSSQGSGYTGELFF.

V usage is TRBV6-5 and J usage is TRBJ1-5; 9 bases are shared with TRBD1. CDR1 MNHEY and CDR2 SVGAGI come from the germline V gene. The length of the CDR3 is 17 residues. V lost 7 bases and J lost 3; bases outside the gene matches: 13. The CDR3 here is CASISGQGIQSNQPQHF. The CDR3 bases are TGTGCCAGCATTTCCGGACAGGGGATCCAGTCCAATCAGCCCCAGCATTTT.

This clonotype was detected many times. V gene TRBV5-1 combines with J gene TRBJ1-1; D possibly corresponds to TRBD1 (6 bases). Germline V gene lookup returns CDR1 SGHRS and CDR2 YFSETQ. V was clipped by 2 bases and J by 5 bases, with 10 bases between them. The CDR3 runs to 13 residues. The CDR3 loop is CASSFTGWTEAFF. CDR3 DNA sequence: TGCGCCAGCAGCTTCACAGGGTGGACTGAAGCTTTCTTT.

This clonotype was picked up many times. The chain employs TRBV5-1 and TRBJ1-2; D is uncertain. The germline V gene has CDR1 SGHRS and CDR2 YFSETQ. Deletions cut 0 bases from V and 3 bases from J, with 9 bases between. The CDR3 runs to 14 residues. The chain's CDR3 is CASSLAEGYYGYTF. CDR3 coding DNA: TGCGCCAGCAGCTTGGCCGAAGGGTACTATGGCTACACCTTC.

This clonotype has at least ten counts. This chain joins TRBV6-5 and TRBJ2-3; unclear D gene. V dropped 7 bases and J dropped 2 bases, with 16 bases sitting between them. The CDR3 contains 15 residues. In germline, CDR1 is MNHEY, CDR2 SVGAGI. The CDR3: CASKSRWAATDTQYF. The CDR3 DNA is TGTGCCAGCAAGAGCAGGTGGGCAGCCACAGATACGCAGTATTTT.